This T cell receptor (beta chain) was observed in a study of blood T cell repertoires in COVID-19. The germline V gene has CDR1 SEHNR and CDR2 FQNEAQ (reference sequence). V was pared by 0 bases and J by 7 bases, with 12 bases between. The length of the CDR3 is 15 residues. Per the study methods: Amplification of reference gene primers was used by the study to estimate nucleated cell counts. Produced via immunoSEQ multiplex PCR; TCRdb's table is partial and in-frame only. From that table come the V and J calls and clone size; the DNA was used to work out D and trimming. The sample holds roughly 300,000 clones, more than 85% seen once.

The sequenced sample was peripheral blood. This TCR was recovered from a woman aged 25 to 39 with COVID-19, enrolled during active disease. The chain carries TRBV7-9 and TRBJ1-4, with no clear D. In nucleotides, the CDR3 is TGTGCCAGCAGCTTAGCGGGAGGTAGCGGTGAAAAACTGTTTTTT. This encodes CASSLAGGSGEKLFF. Full variable domain (missing parts from reference TRBV7-9 and TRBJ1-4): DTGVSQNPRHKITKRGQNVTFRCDPISEHNRLYWYRQTLGQGPEFLTYFQNEAQLEKSRLLSDRFSAERPKGSFSTLEIQRTEQGDSAMYLCASSLAGGSGEKLFFGSGTQLSVL.